The 22 T cell receptor beta chains presented below share a single source sample, sequenced in a study of T cells in Graves' hyperthyroidism and ophthalmopathy. Using RNA transcripts as the source, TCR beta CDR3 regions were amplified. The study used the HTBI primer set for a first-round RT-PCR of the TCR CDR3. TCRdb re-derived calls from the multiplex PCR reads in MiXCR, one entry per CDR3 protein. The sample holds 300,000 to 450,000 distinct CDR3 sequences, roughly 14% seen once. What was sequenced was blood. Every receptor here comes from a woman in her 30s with Graves' ophthalmopathy.

This clonotype has more than one count but fewer than ten. This chain links TRBV15 with TRBJ2-5; TRBD2 matches 9 bases. The CDR3 extends over 18 amino acids. V shed 5 bases, J shed 4 bases, and the junction held 17 bases outside the gene matches. CDR1 is LNHNV, CDR2 YYDKDF, per germline (reference sequence). The CDR3 loop reads CATSSLAGGLAGLETQYF. The CDR3 nucleotides are TGTGCCACCAGCTCACTGGCCGGGGGGCTAGCGGGATTAGAGACCCAGTACTTC.

Notes on this clonotype: This may be a read error, as it is one base from a much larger clone. The CDR3 here is CARSEDSNSNQPQHF. CDR3 in DNA: TGTGCCCGGAGCGAAGACAGTAATAGCAATCAGCCCCAGCATTTT. The J gene is TRBJ1-5, the V gene TRBV30, with D tentatively TRBD1 (5 bases). This CDR3 is built from 15 residues. Germline V lookup: CDR1 GTSNPN, CDR2 SVGIG (reference sequence). Looking up the rest from reference TRBV30 and TRBJ1-5 gives the full variable domain: SQTIHQWPATLVQPVGSPLSLECTVEGTSNPNLYWYRQAAGRGLQLLFYSVGIGQISSEVPQNLSASRPQDRQFILSSKKLLLSDSGFYLCARSEDSNSNQPQHFGDGTRLSIL.

There are a few counts of this clonotype. J is TRBJ2-3 and V is TRBV20-1; TRBD1 might be the D (6 bases). Germline assignment: CDR1 DFQATT and CDR2 SNEGSKA (reference sequence). V was trimmed by 6 bases and J by 0 bases, leaving 16 bases between them. This CDR3 is built from 15 residues. The CDR3 nucleotides read TGCAGTGCCCCTACTCCTAGGGGGAGCACAGATACGCAGTATTTT. It translates to CSAPTPRGSTDTQYF.

This clonotype came up many times. The V and J genes are TRBV28 and TRBJ2-7; possibly TRBD1 for D (6 bases). The CDR3 is 14 amino acids. V lost 3 bases, J lost 3 bases, and 12 bases lay in between. The V gene's germline CDR1 is MDHEN and CDR2 SYDVKM. CDR3: CASSFEARGYEQYF. The CDR3 DNA is TGTGCCAGCAGTTTTGAGGCCAGGGGCTACGAGCAGTACTTC. Combining the CDR3 with reference TRBV28 and TRBJ2-7 gives the whole variable domain DVKVTQSSRYLVKRTGEKVFLECVQDMDHENMFWYRQDPGLGLRLIYFSYDVKMKEKGDIPEGYSVSREKKERFSLILESASTNQTSMYLCASSFEARGYEQYFGPGTRLTVT.

The rearrangement joins TRBV9 to TRBJ2-1; 11 positions match TRBD2. This CDR3 has 16 residues. V lost 3 bases and J lost 6; bases outside the gene matches: 8. CDR1 and CDR2 from the germline V gene are SGDLS and YYNGEE. This CDR3 is CASSALSGGAANEQFF. CDR3 coding DNA: TGTGCCAGCAGCGCCCTTAGCGGGGGGGCTGCCAATGAGCAGTTCTTC.

This clonotype was seen ten or more times. The rearrangement joins TRBV3-1 to TRBJ2-1, with TRBD1 matching 11 bases. The ends lost 1 base at V and 5 bases at J; junction bases unmatched: 4. CDR1 LGHDT and CDR2 YNNKEL come from the germline V gene (reference sequence). The CDR3 sequence is 16 residues long. DNA for the CDR3: TGTGCCAGCAGCCAAGCCGGGACAGGGGGAAACAATGAGCAGTTCTTC. Translating gives CASSQAGTGGNNEQFF.

This clonotype was seen ten or more times. This chain joins TRBV4-1 and TRBJ1-1; 7 bases map to TRBD1. The CDR3 loop spans 20 amino acids. The V segment lost 0 bases and the J segment 4 bases; nucleotides outside the gene matches: 20. Germline CDR1 reads MGHRA; CDR2 reads YSYEKL. Here the CDR3 DNA reads TGCGCCAGCAGCCAAGATTCCTCTTTTTGGACAGGCCCGGTGAGCACTGAAGCTTTCTTT. Protein product: CASSQDSSFWTGPVSTEAFF.

This chain connects TRBV13 to TRBJ1-4; TRBD1 matches at 10 bases. The CDR3 contains 17 residues. CDR1 and CDR2 from the germline V gene are PRHDT and FYEKMQ (reference sequence). With 5 bases clipped from V and 8 bases from J, the junction kept 14 bases outside the gene matches. CDR3 sequence reads: CASSRGQGSRANEKLFF. The CDR3 nucleotides read TGTGCCAGCAGCCGGGGACAGGGGAGTAGGGCCAACGAAAAACTGTTTTTT.

This clonotype was seen many times. This chain connects TRBV28 to TRBJ2-1, with no clear D. The CDR3 is made up of 15 amino acids. Germline V gene data show CDR1 as MDHEN and CDR2 as SYDVKM. Trimming removed 2 bases from V and 5 bases from J, with 13 bases in between. CDR3 sequence reads: CASSLEAVADNEQFF. CDR3 DNA: TGTGCCAGCAGTTTAGAGGCGGTGGCAGACAATGAGCAGTTCTTC.

This clonotype was observed at least ten times. The chain is built from TRBV15 and TRBJ1-6; 7 bases align to TRBD1. The CDR3 has 14 amino acids. V shed 2 bases, J shed 7 bases, and the junction held 2 bases outside the gene matches. Per germline, CDR1 LNHNV and CDR2 YYDKDF (reference sequence). Here the CDR3 DNA reads TGTGCCACCAGCAGACGGGACAGCAATTCACCCCTCCACTTT. As protein: CATSRRDSNSPLHF.

The table lists this clonotype with many counts. The V and J genes are TRBV27 and TRBJ2-7, with D perhaps given as TRBD1 or TRBD2 (6 bases each). This CDR3 is built from 14 residues. With 3 bases removed from V and 3 bases from J, the gap between germline ends came to 12 bases. Germline V gene data show CDR1 as MNHEY and CDR2 as SMNVEV (reference sequence). The CDR3 sequence: CASSFGGQDYEQYF. CDR3 bases: TGTGCCAGCAGTTTCGGGGGACAAGACTACGAGCAGTACTTC.

This clonotype showed up many times. This CDR3 reads CASTQGAYNSPLHF. The CDR3 DNA follows: TGTGCCAGCACCCAGGGGGCATATAATTCACCCCTCCACTTT. The chain links TRBV12-3 or TRBV12-4 to TRBJ1-6, with TRBD1 matching over 8 bases. The CDR3 contains 14 residues. V shed 7 bases, J shed 4 bases, and the junction held 3 bases outside the gene matches.

This chain connects TRBV7-9 to TRBJ2-6; D unresolved. Per germline, CDR1 SEHNR and CDR2 FQNEAQ (reference sequence). CDR3 length: 15 residues. Trimming cost V 5 bases and J 5 bases, with 13 bases left between them. CDR3 nucleotides: TGTGCCAGCAGCCGTGGCCCCGGATGGGCCAACGTCCTGACTTTC. It encodes CASSRGPGWANVLTF.

This clonotype occurred many times. The CDR3 here is CATRKTGGATNYGYTF. In nucleotides, the CDR3 is TGTGCCACCCGTAAAACGGGGGGTGCAACTAACTATGGCTACACCTTC. The V gene is TRBV15, the J gene TRBJ1-2; possibly TRBD1 for D (5 bases). This CDR3 is 16 amino acids long. From germline, CDR1 is LNHNV and CDR2 YYDKDF (reference sequence). Trimming stripped 8 bases from V and 0 bases from J, with 19 bases between.

This clonotype has at least ten counts. The chain joins TRBV28 to TRBJ2-5; TRBD2 matches at 14 bases. CDR3 length: 16 amino acids. V was pared by 6 bases and J by 5 bases, with 8 bases of the junction left unmatched. Germline-derived CDR1 and CDR2 are MDHEN and SYDVKM. The DNA of the CDR3 is TGTGCCAGCAGCTCCGGACTAGCGGGGGGCAGGGAGACCCAGTACTTC. Translation gives CASSSGLAGGRETQYF.

This clonotype was seen repeatedly, ten times or more. This rearrangement joins TRBV18 to TRBJ2-3, with 9 bases fitting TRBD1. The CDR3 totals 14 residues. Germline V gene sequence: CDR1 KGHSH, CDR2 LQKENI. J gave up 6 bases and V 6 bases, and 7 bases lay outside the gene matches. The CDR3 nucleotides read TGTGCCAGCTCTACAGGGACAGGGAGGGATACGCAGTATTTT. Its translation: CASSTGTGRDTQYF.

This clonotype was picked up a small number of times. The chain joins TRBV6-1 to TRBJ1-6, with D possibly matching TRBD1 (5 bases). The germline CDR1 and CDR2 sequences are MNHNS and SASEGT. This CDR3 region has 14 residues. Trimming left V 7 bases short and J 7 bases short, with 14 bases between. This chain's CDR3 is CASTRGRLNSPLHF. For the CDR3, the DNA is TGTGCCAGCACCCGGGGACGCTTAAATTCACCCCTCCACTTT.

With respect to this clonotype: A read error may account for a junction end that differs from germline. DNA of the CDR3: TGTGCTAGCAGCCCGCAGATGGGGGGCGCACATGGCTACACCTTC. Translated: CASSPQMGGAHGYTF. The chain couples TRBV7-7 to TRBJ1-2, with D perhaps matching TRBD1 (6 bases). There are 15 residues in the CDR3. Germline CDR1 SSHAT, CDR2 FNYEAQ (reference sequence). The full variable domain, in which reference TRBV7-7 and TRBJ1-2 provide the parts outside the CDR3, is GAGVSQSPRYKVTKRGQDVTLRCDPISSHATLYWYQQALGQGPEFLTYFNYEAQPDKSGLPSDRFSAERPEGSISTLTIQRTEQRDSAMYRCASSPQMGGAHGYTFGSGTRLTVV.

This clonotype was counted many times. The chain links TRBV7-9 to TRBJ2-4, with TRBD1 matching 8 bases. CDR1 and CDR2 (germline): SEHNR, FQNEAQ (reference sequence). The trim removed 5 bases at V and 0 bases at J, leaving 6 bases unmatched. The CDR3 totals 16 residues. This CDR3 is CASSIDRGLAKNIQYF. For the CDR3, the DNA is TGTGCCAGCAGCATTGACAGGGGACTAGCCAAAAACATTCAGTACTTC.

This clonotype was seen a single time. The rearrangement links TRBV4-2 to TRBJ1-5; 9 bases are a match to TRBD1. Unmatched junction bases numbered 17, after V lost 0 bases and J lost 2 bases. The germline V gene has CDR1 LGHNA and CDR2 YNFKEQ. CDR3 length equals 21 residues. As DNA, the CDR3 is TGTGCCAGCAGCCAAGATTGGGGGGGGGACAGGGACGCCCTTGGCAATCAGCCCCAGCATTTT. Its translation is CASSQDWGGDRDALGNQPQHF.

This clonotype was detected ten times or more. This chain connects TRBV15 to TRBJ1-1, with 7 bases aligning to TRBD1. Germline V gene data show CDR1 as LNHNV and CDR2 as YYDKDF (reference sequence). V lost 0 bases and J lost 1; bases outside the gene matches: 5. The CDR3 runs to 16 residues. The CDR3 reads CATSRDRTGGNTEAFF. The CDR3 region has the DNA TGTGCCACCAGCAGAGATCGGACAGGAGGGAACACTGAAGCTTTCTTT.

The table lists this clonotype with many counts. The chain employs TRBV12-3 or TRBV12-4 and TRBJ1-2, with D possibly TRBD1 on 5 matching bases. Trimming removed 8 bases at V and 3 bases at J, with 19 bases between. This CDR3 is 15 amino acids long. The CDR3 protein is CASQRADIGYYGYTF. CDR3 nucleotides: TGTGCCAGCCAACGCGCGGACATCGGTTACTATGGCTACACCTTC.